These 9 T cell receptor beta chains were sequenced from one sample in a study. TCRdb passed the 5' RACE reads through MiXCR, listing each CDR3 protein once. The repertoire holds about 50,000 distinct CDR3 sequences, with approximately 17% as singletons. Sequences were obtained from naive CD4+ T cells sorted from blood. Subset in this sample: naive CD4+ T cells, CD4+CD45RA+CD25-. The receptors derive from a female donor with breast cancer.

This clonotype was counted many times. The V and J genes are TRBV27 and TRBJ1-1; D gene unclear. V gave up 5 bases and J gave up 1 base, with 11 bases separating them. This CDR3 has 14 amino acids. Germline V gene sequence: CDR1 MNHEY, CDR2 SMNVEV (reference sequence). The CDR3, as DNA: TGTGCCAGCAGTAATATTCGACAGAACACTGAAGCTTTCTTT. It encodes CASSNIRQNTEAFF.

This sequence joins TRBV7-2 and TRBJ2-2; weak D call: TRBD2 (5 bases). V dropped 6 bases and J dropped 5 bases, with 16 bases sitting between them. Germline V gives CDR1 SGHTA, CDR2 FQGNSA. The CDR3 runs to 15 residues. The CDR3, as DNA: TGTGCCAGCAGGAACTTCGGGATACCTACCGGGGAGCTGTTTTTT. The encoded protein is CASRNFGIPTGELFF.

In its sample, this clonotype was seen a few times. This chain uses TRBV5-1 with TRBJ2-1; D not certain. The CDR3 has 14 residues. V gave up 0 bases and J gave up 5 bases, with 9 bases separating them. Germline CDR1 and CDR2: SGHRS and YFSETQ. CDR3 sequence (DNA): TGCGCCAGCAGCTTGGATGGACCTAACAATGAGCAGTTCTTC. The encoded protein is CASSLDGPNNEQFF.

This chain uses TRBV12-3 or TRBV12-4 with TRBJ2-1; 11 bases line up with TRBD2. Trimming took 7 bases from V and 0 from J; bases not matched to a gene: 8. The CDR3 runs 17 residues. CDR3 amino acids: CASNPGTSGNSYNEQFF. The CDR3 nucleotides are TGTGCCAGCAACCCTGGGACTAGCGGTAACTCCTACAATGAGCAGTTCTTC.

This clonotype was recorded a few times. The rearrangement uses TRBV28 and TRBJ1-1; D remains ambiguous. The CDR3 consists of 14 residues. V lost 2 bases, J lost 8 bases, and 15 bases lay in between. In germline, CDR1 is MDHEN, CDR2 SYDVKM. DNA of the CDR3: TGTGCCAGCAGTTTAGGCCACCGCCGCACAGAAGCTTTCTTT. It translates to CASSLGHRRTEAFF. The full variable domain, in which reference TRBV28 and TRBJ1-1 provide the parts outside the CDR3, is DVKVTQSSRYLVKRTGEKVFLECVQDMDHENMFWYRQDPGLGLRLIYFSYDVKMKEKGDIPEGYSVSREKKERFSLILESASTNQTSMYLCASSLGHRRTEAFFGQGTRLTVV.

This clonotype has only one observation. The chain combines TRBV20-1 with TRBJ1-4; D call uncertain. CDR3 size: 14 residues. Germline V gives CDR1 DFQATT, CDR2 SNEGSKA (reference sequence). Trimming pared 1 base from V and 0 bases from J, leaving 6 bases between. CDR3 loop: CSARVGATNEKLFF. Here the CDR3 DNA reads TGCAGTGCTAGAGTAGGTGCAACTAATGAAAAACTGTTTTTT.

This sequence joins TRBV7-9 and TRBJ2-7; 7 bases are shared with TRBD2. From germline, CDR1 is SEHNR and CDR2 FQNEAQ (reference sequence). This CDR3 has 15 amino acids. V lost 5 bases and J lost 9; bases outside the gene matches: 16. CDR3 protein: CASSPGGLEGSGQYF. CDR3 in DNA: TGTGCCAGCAGCCCTGGAGGACTAGAGGGTTCCGGGCAGTACTTC.

A few counts support this clonotype. This chain joins TRBV5-1 and TRBJ2-1; D unclear. Germline lookup yields CDR1 SGHRS and CDR2 YFSETQ. V lost 4 bases and J 9 bases, leaving 5 bases between the germline ends. The CDR3 consists of 10 residues. The DNA of the CDR3 is TGCGCCAGCAGCCCTAGTGAGCAGTTCTTC. This encodes CASSPSEQFF.

The chain uses TRBV28 and TRBJ1-4; D is perhaps TRBD1 (6 bases). This CDR3 has 15 amino acids. The germline gives CDR1 MDHEN, CDR2 SYDVKM. V lost 3 bases and J 2 bases, leaving 10 bases between the germline ends. CDR3 nucleotides: TGTGCCAGCAGTTTTCCGGGGGGCACTAATGAAAAACTGTTTTTT. This translates into CASSFPGGTNEKLFF.